This T cell receptor beta chain was identified during a study of blood T cell repertoires in COVID-19. Germline-derived CDR1 and CDR2 are MDHEN and SYDVKM. The ends lost 6 bases at V and 8 bases at J; junction bases unmatched: 13. This CDR3 contains 17 residues. The table came from immunoSEQ multiplex PCR; TCRdb's copy has only in-frame clones and leaves some out. The sample lists 200,000 to 250,000 clones; around 90% were seen once. The sequencing input was PBMCs or T cells enriched from blood (not recorded which). The TCR originated in a woman aged 45-59 years who had recovered from COVID-19. The chain joins TRBV28 to TRBJ2-1; 13 bases match TRBD2. In DNA, the CDR3 is TGTGCCAGCAGCCCACCCCTCGGGACTAGCGGGATGCATGAGCAGTTCTTC. Translating gives CASSPPLGTSGMHEQFF.